This T cell receptor (beta chain) was retrieved from a study of blood T cell repertoires in COVID-19. Study information: Specimens from acute and convalescent COVID-19 originated in the United States, Italy and Spain. From T cells, B-cell-depleted T cells, or PBMCs came the material, which was cDNA or gDNA.

Authors' processing steps: The authors estimated nucleated cell counts from reference gene primer amplification. Sequenced by immunoSEQ multiplex PCR; TCRdb stores in-frame clones only, minus some. For V, J and clone size, that table is used; D and trimming come from the DNA. The repertoire consists of under 250,000 clones, with about 89% occurring once and the leading ten covering 4% to 6%. Germline V gene data show CDR1 as PRHDT and CDR2 as FYEKMQ (reference sequence). This CDR3 is 12 amino acids long. J was trimmed by 11 bases and V by 5 bases; bases with no gene match: 4. V is TRBV13 and J is TRBJ2-2; 8 positions match TRBD1. The TCR sequence derives from a woman between 40 and 50 years old with acute or convalescent COVID-19. Sequencing was done on a sample of peripheral blood. DNA for the CDR3: TGTGCCAGCAGCCTGGGGACAGGAGAGCTGTTTTTT. This gives the protein CASSLGTGELFF. Full variable domain (rest looked up from reference TRBV13 and TRBJ2-2): AAGVIQSPRHLIKEKRETATLKCYPIPRHDTVYWYQQGPGQDPQFLISFYEKMQSDKGSIPDRFSAQQFSDYHSELNMSSLELGDSALYFCASSLGTGELFFGEGSRLTVL.